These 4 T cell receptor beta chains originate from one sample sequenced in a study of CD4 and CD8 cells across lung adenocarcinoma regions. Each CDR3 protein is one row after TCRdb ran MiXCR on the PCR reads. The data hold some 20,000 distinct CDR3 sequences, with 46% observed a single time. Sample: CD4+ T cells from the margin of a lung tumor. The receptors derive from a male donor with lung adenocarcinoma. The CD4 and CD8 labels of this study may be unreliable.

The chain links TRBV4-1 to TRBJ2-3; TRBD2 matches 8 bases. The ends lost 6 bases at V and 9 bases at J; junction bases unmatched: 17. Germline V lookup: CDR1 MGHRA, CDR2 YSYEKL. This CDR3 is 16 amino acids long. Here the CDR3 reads CASRGLAGGDRETQYF. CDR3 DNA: TGCGCCAGCAGGGGGCTAGCGGGCGGCGACAGAGAGACGCAGTATTTT.

CDR3 DNA: TGCGCCAGCAGCGTGCGGGAGGGGCCTTACGAGCAGTACTTC. Amino acids: CASSVREGPYEQYF. The chain joins TRBV5-1 to TRBJ2-5; TRBD2 aligns across 9 bases. The J call may be mistaken, given a closer DNA end match to TRBJ2-7. This CDR3 region has 14 residues. CDR1 SGHRS and CDR2 YFSETQ come from the germline V gene.

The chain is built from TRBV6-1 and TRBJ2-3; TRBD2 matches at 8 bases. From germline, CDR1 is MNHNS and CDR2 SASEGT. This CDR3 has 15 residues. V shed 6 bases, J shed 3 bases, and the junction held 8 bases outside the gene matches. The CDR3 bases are TGTGCCAGCAGGCCCGGTGTAGCGGGGACAGATACGCAGTATTTT. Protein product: CASRPGVAGTDTQYF.

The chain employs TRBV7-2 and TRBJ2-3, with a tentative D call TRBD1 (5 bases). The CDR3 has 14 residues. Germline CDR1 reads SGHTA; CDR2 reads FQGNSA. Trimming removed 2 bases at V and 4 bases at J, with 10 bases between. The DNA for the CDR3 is TGTGCCAGCAGCTTAAGTCCAGGGTCAGATACGCAGTATTTT. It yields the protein CASSLSPGSDTQYF.